This passage covers 12 T cell receptor beta chains from one sample sequenced in a study of T cells after yellow fever vaccination (dated by TCRdb to the late 2010s). Library preparation employed 5' RACE. For sequencing, an Illumina HiSeq 2500 was employed. Starting from the raw public reads, TCRdb applied fastp trimming at Q25, assembled clones with MiXCR and retained in-frame beta chains. For every CDR3 protein sequence, its rows merge into one entry that carries the most common genes and DNA. A total of 78,000 or so distinct CDR3 sequences appear in this sample, around 7% of them only once. The ten most abundant clones make up about 27% of the sample. The sample's treatment or condition, from its label and the paper: live attenuated yellow fever vaccine strain. The sample was CD8+ T cells sorted from PBMCs, taken 10 to 11 days after the first yellow fever vaccination. The receptors derive from a man in his late teens or twenties who received the YFV17D yellow fever vaccine.

This clonotype was counted many times. The V call is TRBV12-3 or TRBV12-4, the J call TRBJ1-5; D is possibly TRBD1 (6 bases). This CDR3 contains 14 residues. Trimming removed 8 bases at V and 3 bases at J, with 14 bases between. The CDR3 bases are TGTGCCAGCCGGGGCAGGGGATACAATCAGCCCCAGCATTTT. Amino acids: CASRGRGYNQPQHF.

This clonotype was recorded at least ten times. The V and J genes are TRBV28 and TRBJ2-3, with a weak D call TRBD2 (5 bases). Germline V gene lookup returns CDR1 MDHEN and CDR2 SYDVKM. CDR3 length: 14 residues. Trimming shortened V by 2 bases and J by 8 bases, and 14 bases separated the two germline ends. Here the CDR3 DNA reads TGTGCCAGCAGTTTAATGGACCCTCGGGGTACGCAGTATTTT. It translates to CASSLMDPRGTQYF.

At least ten counts were recorded for this clonotype. V usage is TRBV10-3 and J usage is TRBJ1-3, with a weak D call TRBD1 (5 bases). The germline V gene encodes CDR1 ENHRY and CDR2 SYGVKD. The CDR3 covers 16 residues. V was shortened by 3 bases and J by 0 bases, with 12 bases between the two germline ends. The CDR3 bases are TGTGCCATCAGTGATCCGGGACTGATCTCTGGAAACACCATATATTTT. Translated: CAISDPGLISGNTIYF.

This chain uses TRBV28 with TRBJ1-1; D unresolved. With 2 bases removed from V and 3 bases from J, the gap between germline ends came to 7 bases. The CDR3 sequence is 13 residues long. Germline V lookup: CDR1 MDHEN, CDR2 SYDVKM. CDR3 protein: CASSLGRYTEAFF. CDR3 bases: TGTGCCAGCAGTTTAGGGAGGTACACTGAAGCTTTCTTT.

The rearrangement joins TRBV2 to TRBJ2-1; 7 positions match TRBD2. This CDR3 comprises 13 residues. Germline-derived CDR1 and CDR2 are SNHLY and FYNNEI. The junction had 7 bases not matched to a gene; V was cut back by 5 bases and J by 9 bases. The CDR3 region is CASSPGLDIEQFF. As DNA, the CDR3 is TGTGCCAGCAGTCCTGGACTAGATATTGAGCAGTTCTTC.

Ten or more counts support this clonotype. One end of the junction does not line up with germline, which may come from a read error. The chain couples TRBV6-5 to TRBJ2-3; D unclear. Per germline, CDR1 MNHEY and CDR2 SVGAGI. The CDR3 length is 16 residues. CDR3 coding DNA: TGCGCCAGCAGTCCCGTCCGGGTGTCGGGCACAGATACGCAGTATTTT. This sequence encodes CASSPVRVSGTDTQYF.

The count of this clonotype is one. This may come from a read error, since a much larger clone is one base off. The chain is built from TRBV5-1 and TRBJ2-2; the D call may be TRBD1 or TRBD2 (5 bases each). The germline CDR1 and CDR2 sequences are SGHRS and YFSETQ. The CDR3 contains 15 residues. Deletions cut 2 bases from V and 6 bases from J, with 14 bases between. The CDR3 sequence: CASSFRVEAAGELFF. DNA of the CDR3: TGCGCCAGCAGCTTCAGGGTGGAAGCGGCCGGGGAGCTGTTTTTT. The full variable domain, completed using reference TRBV5-1 and TRBJ2-2, is KAGVTQTPRYLIKTRGQQVTLSCSPISGHRSVSWYQQTPGQGLQFLFEYFSETQRNKGNFPGRFSGRQFSNSRSEMNVSTLELGDSALYLCASSFRVEAAGELFFGEGSRLTVL.

CDR3 DNA sequence: TGTGCCAGCAGTTCGGGGTTATATGGCTACACCTTC. This codes for CASSSGLYGYTF. The chain is built from TRBV6-5 and TRBJ1-2; D call uncertain. Per the germline V gene, CDR1 is MNHEY and CDR2 is SVGAGI. V lost 4 bases and J lost 5, with 8 bases in between. The CDR3 has 12 residues.

Many counts were recorded for this clonotype. The rearrangement uses TRBV4-2 and TRBJ2-7; D is uncertain. The germline V and J ends were trimmed by 1 base and 0 bases, with 10 bases remaining between them. CDR3 size: 15 residues. Germline lookup yields CDR1 LGHNA and CDR2 YNFKEQ. Written as DNA, the CDR3 is TGTGCCAGCAGCCAAGGGGCTACGTTCTCCTACGAGCAGTACTTC. This gives the protein CASSQGATFSYEQYF.

The genes are TRBV9 and TRBJ2-5; 7 bases are shared with TRBD1. V lost 0 bases and J lost 4; bases outside the gene matches: 6. The CDR3 has 15 residues. CDR1 and CDR2 from the germline V gene are SGDLS and YYNGEE. The chain's CDR3 is CASSVEEGAGETQYF. The CDR3 DNA is TGTGCCAGCAGCGTAGAAGAGGGGGCGGGAGAGACCCAGTACTTC.

This clonotype was seen a few times. The chain joins TRBV18 to TRBJ1-1; D may be TRBD1 (6 bases). The CDR3 is 15 amino acids. Germline CDR1 is KGHSH and CDR2 is LQKENI. V lost 4 bases to trimming and J lost 3 bases, with 15 bases between them. CDR3 sequence: CASSRTGYADTEAFF. The CDR3 DNA is TGTGCCAGCTCACGCACAGGGTACGCGGACACTGAAGCTTTCTTT.

Ten or more counts support this clonotype. The V gene is TRBV6-5, the J gene TRBJ1-3; D gene ambiguous. The germline V gene has CDR1 MNHEY and CDR2 SVGAGI. V lost 0 bases, J lost 0 bases, and 3 bases lay in between. The CDR3 totals 14 residues. CDR3 sequence (DNA): TGTGCCAGCAGTTACTCGGCCTCTGGAAACACCATATATTTT. Translating it yields CASSYSASGNTIYF.